This T cell receptor beta chain was sequenced for a study of Ad26.COV2.S vaccination and SARS-CoV-2 variants. Overall study: The donor belonged to the COV1001 Ad26.COV2.S trial arm. Dosing was one shot or two shots 56 days apart. General study findings and limits: Reported post-vaccination CD8+ and CD4+ T cell responses to spike showed substantial breadth. Breadth of non-spike TCRs did not differ between vaccinees and placebo recipients.

Treatment specified: about 20 received Ad26.COV2.S at low or high dose, single or two shots; several received placebo; per-sample allocation not given. On day 63 after the first injection, vaccine and placebo recipients gave samples. Libraries were prepared by immunoSEQ multiplex PCR; TCRdb keeps only in-frame clonotypes and omits some of them. The table records approximately 460,000 clones, approximately 90% of them present only once. The length of the CDR3 is 14 residues. The V end was cut by 1 base, the J end by 9 bases, with 14 bases between. Germline V gene sequence: CDR1 SGHRS, CDR2 YFSETQ. This clone was seen repeatedly, ten times or more. Antigen unknown.

This receptor was obtained from a person aged 18-60 years who received the Ad26.COV2.S COVID-19 vaccine or a placebo. Source: peripheral blood, taken in a trial of Ad26.COV2.S vaccine versus placebo. The chain combines TRBV5-1 with TRBJ1-5; D is possibly TRBD1 (6 bases). This chain's CDR3 is CASSLTGQGWPQHF. In DNA form, the CDR3 reads TGCGCCAGCAGCTTGACGGGGCAGGGGTGGCCCCAGCATTTT.